This T cell receptor beta chain was found in a study of shared clonotypes between healthy human individuals. Overall study context: The plates for each donor numbered three CD4 naive, three CD4 memory, two CD8 naive and one CD8 memory.

About this clone: Its antigen is currently unknown.

Method: immunoSEQ multiplex PCR; TCRdb's copy keeps in-frame clones and lacks some. The table shows roughly 1.4 million clones, with just under 99% occurring only once. General study findings and limits: Non-shared clonotypes had lower generation probabilities than those shared by all four donors.

The V gene's germline CDR1 is SGHDN and CDR2 FVKESK. This CDR3 comprises 16 residues. Trimming took off 0 bases at V and 2 bases at J, with 11 bases between the two ends. Splitting the CD4+ cells yielded a CD45RA+ naive subset and a CD45RA-negative memory subset. Sequenced sample: naive CD4+ T cells sorted from blood. Described subset: CD45RA+ positively selected. The chain carries TRBV14 and TRBJ2-1; D gene unclear. The clonotype was recovered from a man aged 25-40 years in good health. For the CDR3, the DNA is TGTGCCAGCAGCCAAGAAAAACTTCCCCCCTACAATGAGCAGTTCTTC. Amino acid sequence: CASSQEKLPPYNEQFF.